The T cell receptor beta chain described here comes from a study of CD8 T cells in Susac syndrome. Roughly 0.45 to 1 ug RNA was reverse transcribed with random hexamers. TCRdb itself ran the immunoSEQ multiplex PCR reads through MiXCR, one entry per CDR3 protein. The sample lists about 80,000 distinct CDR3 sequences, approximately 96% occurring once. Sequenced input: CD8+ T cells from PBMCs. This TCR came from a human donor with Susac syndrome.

In nucleotides, the CDR3 is TGCGCCAGCAGCTTGGTGGGGGGACAGGTTGACGAAGCTTTCTTT. Amino acid sequence: CASSLVGGQVDEAFF. This chain joins TRBV5-1 and TRBJ1-1, with 8 bases that match TRBD1. CDR3 size: 15 residues. V dropped 0 bases and J dropped 8; count of bases not matched to a gene: 9. The V gene's germline CDR1 is SGHRS and CDR2 YFSETQ.